These T cell receptor beta chains were read from a single sample in a study of cytomegalovirus exposure and HLA in healthy donors. Clones were read by immunoSEQ multiplex PCR, and TCRdb kept only the in-frame ones, dropping some. The sample has 150,000 to 180,000 clones, less than 80% seen once. Sequenced sample: PBMCs. The receptor source for this set is a man aged 30 to 39 in good health and CMV-seronegative. The CDR3 runs from the conserved cysteine through the conserved F or W. D genes are given only for firm matches. A row's size may be missing; if present it is once, few, many or a size class.

TRBJ1-1 | - | - | TRBV7-2 | TGTGCCAGCAGCTTAGTACACCGCACTGAAGCTTTCTTT | CASSLVHRTEAFF
TRBJ1-2 | - | - | TRBV7-9 | TGTGCCAGCAGCTTAACAGGGATCTATGGCTACACCTTC | CASSLTGIYGYTF
TRBJ1-2 | few | TRBD1 | TRBV5-4 | TGTGCCAGCAGCTCGCCCGGGACAGGGGGTGGCTATGGCTACACCTTC | CASSSPGTGGGYGYTF
TRBJ1-4 | - | - | TRBV15 | TGTGCCACCAGCAGAGATCGAGCAACTAATGAAAAACTGTTTTTT | CATSRDRATNEKLFF
TRBJ2-7 | - | TRBD2 | TRBV29-1 | TGCAGCGTTTCAAATGGGGGAGGGGACGAGCAGTACTTC | CSVSNGGGDEQYF
TRBJ2-4 | - | - | TRBV15 | TGTGCCACCAGCAGAGTTTTTTATCAGGGAGCCAAAAACATTCAGTACTTC | CATSRVFYQGAKNIQYF
TRBJ1-6 | - | - | TRBV6-5 | TGTGCCAGCAGTTTTACGGGAGTACGGTCACCCCTCCACTTT | CASSFTGVRSPLHF
TRBJ2-7 | few | - | TRBV7-9 | TGTGCCAGCAGCTTGGACAGCTCCTACGAGCAGTACTTC | CASSLDSSYEQYF
TRBJ2-2 | few | TRBD1 | TRBV28 | TGTGCCAGCGTAAGCAGGGGGCGCCGAGGCACCGGGGAGCTGTTTTTT | CASVSRGRRGTGELFF
TRBJ2-7 | - | - | TRBV4-1 | TGCGCCAGCAGCCAAGAAACAGGGAGTCCCTACGAGCAGTACTTC | CASSQETGSPYEQYF
TRBJ2-7 | - | - | TRBV6-6 | TGTGCCAGCAGTACCTCCGGGGGAACCTACGAGCAGTACTTC | CASSTSGGTYEQYF
TRBJ1-1 | - | TRBD1 | TRBV4-3 | TGCGCCAGCAGCCGCGGACAGGGGGCCTCTGAAGCTTTCTTT | CASSRGQGASEAFF
TRBJ1-4 | - | TRBD1 | TRBV19 | TGTGCCAGTAGTATCGAGACAGGGCGCGAAAAACTGTTTTTT | CASSIETGREKLFF
TRBJ2-1 | - | TRBD2 | TRBV7-9 | TGTGCCAGCAGCTTTGGTTTCGTACTAGCGGGGGGGGTTGATGAGCAGTTCTTC | CASSFGFVLAGGVDEQFF
TRBJ2-7 | - | - | TRBV10-3 | TGTGCCATCAGTGGCCCACGGGGCGAGCAGTACTTC | CAISGPRGEQYF
TRBJ2-7 | once | TRBD1 | TRBV18 | TGTGCCAGCTCACCTCGCCGGGACAGTATCTACGAGCAGTACTTC | CASSPRRDSIYEQYF
TRBJ1-4 | - | - | TRBV2 | TGTGCCTCCCAAGGGGGGGAAGGGGCTGAAAAACTGTTTTTT | CASQGGEGAEKLFF
TRBJ2-5 | - | - | TRBV4-3 | TGCGCCAGCAGCCAAGATAGGACTACCGGGACCCAGTACTTC | CASSQDRTTGTQYF
TRBJ1-1 | - | - | TRBV29-1 | TGCAGCGTCCAGGAAATGATGAACACTGAAGCTTTCTTT | CSVQEMMNTEAFF
TRBJ2-5 | once | - | TRBV4-3 | TGCGCCAGCAGCCAAGGACTAGTAGGAGAGACCCAGTACTTC | CASSQGLVGETQYF
TRBJ2-1 | - | TRBD2 | TRBV7-2 | TGTGCCAGCAGCTTCGGGGGGGGCAGCCCTAATGAGCAGTTCTTC | CASSFGGGSPNEQFF
TRBJ1-1 | once | TRBD1 | TRBV7-2 | TGTGCCAGCAGCTTAGGACAGGGGGCATCAGCTTTCTTT | CASSLGQGASAFF
TRBJ2-2 | - | - | TRBV4-3 | TGCGCCAGCAGCCAAGGGGACATAGACACCGGGGAGCTGTTTTTT | CASSQGDIDTGELFF
TRBJ1-5 | few | TRBD1 | TRBV7-3 | TGTGCCAGCAGCATCGGGACAGGGGGTTACAATCAGCCCCAGCATTTT | CASSIGTGGYNQPQHF
TRBJ2-1 | few | - | TRBV9 | TGTGCCAGCAGCGTAGGTCTAGCGCACAATGAGCAGTTCTTC | CASSVGLAHNEQFF
TRBJ1-1 | - | TRBD1 | TRBV7-9 | TGTGCCAGCAGCCGAGCCCGACAGGGTGGGGGTGAAGCTTTCTTT | CASSRARQGGGEAFF
TRBJ1-3 | few | - | TRBV19 | TGTGCCAGCGCAACCAATCCAGGGTCGGCTGGAAACACCATATATTTT | CASATNPGSAGNTIYF
TRBJ2-7 | - | - | TRBV5-4 | TGTGCCAGCAGCCGCGATCTCTCCTACGAGCAGTACTTC | CASSRDLSYEQYF
TRBJ1-1 | few | - | TRBV28 | TGTGCCAGCAGCCCTACCAACACTGAAGCTTTCTTT | CASSPTNTEAFF
TRBJ1-1 | - | - | TRBV6-1 | TGTGCCAGCAGTTCACAGGTCTCGAACACTGAAGCTTTCTTT | CASSSQVSNTEAFF
TRBJ2-1 | - | - | TRBV18 | TGTGCCAGCTCACCACCGAGGGGGTCCTACAATGAGCAGTTCTTC | CASSPPRGSYNEQFF
TRBJ1-4 | few | - | TRBV9 | TGTGCCAGCAGCCTGCAGGGCACCCCAACTAATGAAAAACTGTTTTTT | CASSLQGTPTNEKLFF
TRBJ2-7 | - | TRBD1 | TRBV5-6 | TGTGCCAGCAGCTTGGCCGGGACAGGGCGCGAGCAGTACTTC | CASSLAGTGREQYF
TRBJ2-3 | - | TRBD1 | TRBV5-1 | TGCGCCAGCAGACCGGGACAGGGGTTCGATACGCAGTATTTT | CASRPGQGFDTQYF
TRBJ2-7 | - | - | TRBV6-6 | TGTGCCAGCAGTTACTCCGTATCCCGGGAGACCTACGAGCAGTACTTC | CASSYSVSRETYEQYF
TRBJ2-3 | - | - | TRBV9 | TGTGCCAGCGCAGAGGGCCCCCCAGATACGCAGTATTTT | CASAEGPPDTQYF
TRBJ2-5 | - | TRBD2 | TRBV5-6 | TGTGCCAGCAGCCCGGGCCTAGCGGGAAATAAAGAGACCCAGTACTTC | CASSPGLAGNKETQYF
TRBJ1-3 | - | TRBD1 | TRBV5-8 | TGTGCCAGCAGCTTGGGGACAGGCCCCTTCTCTGGAAACACCATATATTTT | CASSLGTGPFSGNTIYF
TRBJ1-6 | few | - | TRBV9 | TGTGCCAGCAGCGTAGACGGAGGGCCTAATTCACCCCTCCACTTT | CASSVDGGPNSPLHF
TRBJ1-5 | - | - | TRBV10-3 | TGTGCCATCAGTCCCCAGGGAGGGAATCAGCCCCAGAATTTT | CAISPQGGNQPQNF
TRBJ2-7 | - | TRBD2 | TRBV5-4 | TGTGCCAGCAGCTTGGCCGGGACTAGCGGCGAGCAGTACTTC | CASSLAGTSGEQYF
TRBJ1-1 | few | - | TRBV2 | TGTGCCAGCAGTGTCGGTGAAGCTTTCTTT | CASSVGEAFF
TRBJ2-5 | - | TRBD2 | TRBV5-6 | TGTGCCAGCAGCTTATATGGGAGGGTAGCGGAGCAGTACTTC | CASSLYGRVAEQYF
TRBJ2-7 | - | TRBD1 | TRBV6-5 | TGTGCCAGCAGTTACGAACAGGGGGTCTCCTACGAGCAGTACTTC | CASSYEQGVSYEQYF
TRBJ2-2 | - | TRBD2 | TRBV19 | TGTGCCAGTAGTATATGGCCTAGCGGGGCCGGGGAGCTGTTTTTT | CASSIWPSGAGELFF
TRBJ2-3 | - | - | TRBV12-5 | TGTGCTAGTGGTTTGTCAGGGTTTCGAGATACGCAGTATTTT | CASGLSGFRDTQYF
TRBJ2-7 | - | - | TRBV6-5 | TGTGCCAGCAGGGCAGGTTTAGACTACGAGCAGTACTTC | CASRAGLDYEQYF
TRBJ2-7 | - | TRBD1 | TRBV28 | TGTGCCAGCAGTTCCACCGGGACAGGGTACCTCTACGAGCAGTACTTC | CASSSTGTGYLYEQYF
TRBJ2-7 | - | - | TRBV4-2 | TGTGCCAGCAGCCCAGGGCTCAACGAGCAGTACTTC | CASSPGLNEQYF
TRBJ2-5 | - | - | TRBV18 | TGTGCCAGTTCAGAGGATAGGGAGACCCAGTACTTC | CASSEDRETQYF
TRBJ2-7 | - | TRBD1 | TRBV7-8 | TGTGCCAGCAGCTTACCCGGGACAGGGGGTTACGAGCAGTACTTC | CASSLPGTGGYEQYF
TRBJ2-1 | - | TRBD2 | TRBV6-6 | TGTGCCAGCAGCCATCTAGCGGGGCTGAACAATGAGCAGTTCTTC | CASSHLAGLNNEQFF
TRBJ2-3 | few | TRBD2 | TRBV7-6 | TGTGCCAGCAGCTTAGACCTAGCGGGGGGCCCGTATAGCACAGATACGCAGTATTTT | CASSLDLAGGPYSTDTQYF
TRBJ1-1 | - | - | TRBV7-6 | TGTGCCAGCAGCGAGGGTGGGGAGGCTTTCTTT | CASSEGGEAFF